This is a list of T cell receptor beta chains from one sample in a study of post-analysis software for immune sequencing data. TCRdb recomputed calls from the PCR reads with MiXCR, one row per CDR3 protein. Of 700,000 to 800,000 distinct CDR3 sequences listed, about 27% are singletons. The source material was blood. These receptors were taken from a girl aged 5 to 17 with multiple sclerosis. The CDR3 runs from the conserved cysteine through the conserved F or W. The D gene is left open where the match is weak. Where a row states a size, it is once, few, many or the class of an expanded clone; other rows omit it.

d_gene	v_gene	j_gene	abundance	CDR3nt	CDR3aa
TRBD2	TRBV12-3/TRBV12-4	TRBJ2-3	few	TGTGCCAGCAGTCCTGGACTAGCGGGGCGGGATACGCAGTATTTT	CASSPGLAGRDTQYF
NA	TRBV10-2	TRBJ2-7	NA	TGCGCCAGCAGGGAGGCGGGAATCTACGAGCAGTACTTC	CASREAGIYEQYF
TRBD2	TRBV11-2	TRBJ2-7	NA	TGTGCCAGCAGCTTATGGGAGGGGACCTACGAGCAGTACTTC	CASSLWEGTYEQYF
TRBD2	TRBV7-8	TRBJ2-1	many	TGTGCCAGCCAAATAGCGGGAGGCCTCAATGAGCAGTTCTTC	CASQIAGGLNEQFF
NA	TRBV7-2	TRBJ2-7	NA	TGTGCCAGCAGCTTTTTTCAGGGTTACGAGCAGTACTTC	CASSFFQGYEQYF
NA	TRBV20-1	TRBJ2-1	NA	TGCAGTGCCGCCGGGGCCACGTCCTATGAGCAGTTCTTC	CSAAGATSYEQFF
NA	TRBV5-1	TRBJ2-3	NA	TGCGCCAGCAGCTTCACAGGCCTAGTCCCAGATACGCAGTATTTT	CASSFTGLVPDTQYF
TRBD2	TRBV29-1	TRBJ2-1	few	TGCAGCGGGTATCTAGCGGCCAATGAGCAGTTCTTC	CSGYLAANEQFF
TRBD2	TRBV13	TRBJ2-7	NA	TGTGCCAGCAGCGCCTCTACTAGCGGGAGTCTGTACGAGCAGTACTTC	CASSASTSGSLYEQYF
NA	TRBV7-8	TRBJ2-3	NA	TGTGCCAGCAGGTGGGGTGGTGGCACAGATACGCAGTATTTT	CASRWGGGTDTQYF
NA	TRBV6-5	TRBJ2-1	many	TGTGCCAGCAGTCACACTATCGGCCCCAATGAGCAGTTCTTC	CASSHTIGPNEQFF
NA	TRBV7-2	TRBJ2-5	few	TGTGCCAGCAGCTTGGGAGGCGGATACCAAGAGACCCAGTACTTC	CASSLGGGYQETQYF
NA	TRBV24-1	TRBJ2-4	few	TGTGCCACCAGTGATTTGAAGGGGGACATTCAGTACTTC	CATSDLKGDIQYF
TRBD1	TRBV12-3/TRBV12-4	TRBJ2-1	NA	TGTGCCAGCAGTCCACAGGGGTACGACAATGAGCAGTTCTTC	CASSPQGYDNEQFF
TRBD1	TRBV12-3/TRBV12-4	TRBJ1-5	NA	TGTGCCAGCAGTTTAGAGGGACAGGGGGTAGGCCAGCCCCAGCATTTT	CASSLEGQGVGQPQHF
TRBD2	TRBV20-1	TRBJ2-1	NA	TGCAGTGCTAGAAGAGCGGGGACCAACAATGAGCAGTTCTTC	CSARRAGTNNEQFF
NA	TRBV12-3/TRBV12-4	TRBJ1-2	few	TGTGCCAGCAGTCAATCAGGGCGCTATGGCTACACCTTC	CASSQSGRYGYTF
NA	TRBV18	TRBJ2-5	few	TGTGCCAGCTCACTCCCCGCTCCAGGGGTGAGGGAGACCCAGTACTTC	CASSLPAPGVRETQYF
NA	TRBV28	TRBJ2-1	NA	TGTGCCAGCTGTGAGCGAGAGGAGCAGTTCTTC	CASCEREEQFF
NA	TRBV12-3/TRBV12-4	TRBJ2-5	few	TGTGCCAGCAGAATCACCGGAAGAGAGACCCAGTACTTC	CASRITGRETQYF
TRBD2	TRBV5-1	TRBJ2-1	few	TGCGCCAGCACGGGTGCGGTAGCGGGGGGGATCGTCAATGAGCAGTTCTTC	CASTGAVAGGIVNEQFF
TRBD2	TRBV24-1	TRBJ2-1	few	TGTGCCACCAGTGATTCTGGGGCGGCTAGCGGGGCGTACAATGAGCAGTTCTTC	CATSDSGAASGAYNEQFF
NA	TRBV20-1	TRBJ2-7	few	TGCAGTGCCGCCAAGGCGGGCTACGAGCAGTACTTC	CSAAKAGYEQYF
NA	TRBV20-1	TRBJ2-1	NA	TGCAGTGCTAGATACGGGGGTCTCTCCTACAATGAGCAGTTCTTC	CSARYGGLSYNEQFF
NA	TRBV29-1	TRBJ2-5	many	TGCAGCGCTGAAAGAGGAGAGACCCAGTACTTC	CSAERGETQYF
NA	TRBV6-5	TRBJ2-7	NA	TGTGCCAGCAGTCATAGGGGGATCAATGACGAGCAGTACTTC	CASSHRGINDEQYF
TRBD1	TRBV2	TRBJ2-1	NA	TGTGCCAGCAGTTACCGGGACAGGGGGCCCTACAATGAGCAGTTCTTC	CASSYRDRGPYNEQFF